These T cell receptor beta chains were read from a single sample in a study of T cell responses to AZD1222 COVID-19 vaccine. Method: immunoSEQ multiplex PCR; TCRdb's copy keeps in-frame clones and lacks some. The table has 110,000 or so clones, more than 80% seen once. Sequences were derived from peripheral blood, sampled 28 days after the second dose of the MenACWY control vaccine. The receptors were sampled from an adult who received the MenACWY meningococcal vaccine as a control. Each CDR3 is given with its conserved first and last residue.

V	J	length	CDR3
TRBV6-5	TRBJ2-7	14	CASSFETSGTTQYF
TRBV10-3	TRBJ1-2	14	CAISEGQGAGGYTF
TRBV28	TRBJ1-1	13	CATRSYRNTEAFF
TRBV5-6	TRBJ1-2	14	CASQDTQGRYGYTF
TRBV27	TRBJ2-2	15	CASSQGQGDTGELFF
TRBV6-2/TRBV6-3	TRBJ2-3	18	CASSSPGSQGIRADTQYF
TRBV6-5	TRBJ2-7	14	CASTGDRRSYEQYF
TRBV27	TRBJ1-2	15	CASSYTGGAAYGYTF
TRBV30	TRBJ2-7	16	CAWTRLAGGSRNEQYF
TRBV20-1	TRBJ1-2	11	CSALGGDGYTF
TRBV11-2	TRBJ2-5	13	CASSSIQGETQYF
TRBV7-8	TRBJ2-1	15	CASSLLESSYNEQFF
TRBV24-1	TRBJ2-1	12	CATSDTVDEQFF